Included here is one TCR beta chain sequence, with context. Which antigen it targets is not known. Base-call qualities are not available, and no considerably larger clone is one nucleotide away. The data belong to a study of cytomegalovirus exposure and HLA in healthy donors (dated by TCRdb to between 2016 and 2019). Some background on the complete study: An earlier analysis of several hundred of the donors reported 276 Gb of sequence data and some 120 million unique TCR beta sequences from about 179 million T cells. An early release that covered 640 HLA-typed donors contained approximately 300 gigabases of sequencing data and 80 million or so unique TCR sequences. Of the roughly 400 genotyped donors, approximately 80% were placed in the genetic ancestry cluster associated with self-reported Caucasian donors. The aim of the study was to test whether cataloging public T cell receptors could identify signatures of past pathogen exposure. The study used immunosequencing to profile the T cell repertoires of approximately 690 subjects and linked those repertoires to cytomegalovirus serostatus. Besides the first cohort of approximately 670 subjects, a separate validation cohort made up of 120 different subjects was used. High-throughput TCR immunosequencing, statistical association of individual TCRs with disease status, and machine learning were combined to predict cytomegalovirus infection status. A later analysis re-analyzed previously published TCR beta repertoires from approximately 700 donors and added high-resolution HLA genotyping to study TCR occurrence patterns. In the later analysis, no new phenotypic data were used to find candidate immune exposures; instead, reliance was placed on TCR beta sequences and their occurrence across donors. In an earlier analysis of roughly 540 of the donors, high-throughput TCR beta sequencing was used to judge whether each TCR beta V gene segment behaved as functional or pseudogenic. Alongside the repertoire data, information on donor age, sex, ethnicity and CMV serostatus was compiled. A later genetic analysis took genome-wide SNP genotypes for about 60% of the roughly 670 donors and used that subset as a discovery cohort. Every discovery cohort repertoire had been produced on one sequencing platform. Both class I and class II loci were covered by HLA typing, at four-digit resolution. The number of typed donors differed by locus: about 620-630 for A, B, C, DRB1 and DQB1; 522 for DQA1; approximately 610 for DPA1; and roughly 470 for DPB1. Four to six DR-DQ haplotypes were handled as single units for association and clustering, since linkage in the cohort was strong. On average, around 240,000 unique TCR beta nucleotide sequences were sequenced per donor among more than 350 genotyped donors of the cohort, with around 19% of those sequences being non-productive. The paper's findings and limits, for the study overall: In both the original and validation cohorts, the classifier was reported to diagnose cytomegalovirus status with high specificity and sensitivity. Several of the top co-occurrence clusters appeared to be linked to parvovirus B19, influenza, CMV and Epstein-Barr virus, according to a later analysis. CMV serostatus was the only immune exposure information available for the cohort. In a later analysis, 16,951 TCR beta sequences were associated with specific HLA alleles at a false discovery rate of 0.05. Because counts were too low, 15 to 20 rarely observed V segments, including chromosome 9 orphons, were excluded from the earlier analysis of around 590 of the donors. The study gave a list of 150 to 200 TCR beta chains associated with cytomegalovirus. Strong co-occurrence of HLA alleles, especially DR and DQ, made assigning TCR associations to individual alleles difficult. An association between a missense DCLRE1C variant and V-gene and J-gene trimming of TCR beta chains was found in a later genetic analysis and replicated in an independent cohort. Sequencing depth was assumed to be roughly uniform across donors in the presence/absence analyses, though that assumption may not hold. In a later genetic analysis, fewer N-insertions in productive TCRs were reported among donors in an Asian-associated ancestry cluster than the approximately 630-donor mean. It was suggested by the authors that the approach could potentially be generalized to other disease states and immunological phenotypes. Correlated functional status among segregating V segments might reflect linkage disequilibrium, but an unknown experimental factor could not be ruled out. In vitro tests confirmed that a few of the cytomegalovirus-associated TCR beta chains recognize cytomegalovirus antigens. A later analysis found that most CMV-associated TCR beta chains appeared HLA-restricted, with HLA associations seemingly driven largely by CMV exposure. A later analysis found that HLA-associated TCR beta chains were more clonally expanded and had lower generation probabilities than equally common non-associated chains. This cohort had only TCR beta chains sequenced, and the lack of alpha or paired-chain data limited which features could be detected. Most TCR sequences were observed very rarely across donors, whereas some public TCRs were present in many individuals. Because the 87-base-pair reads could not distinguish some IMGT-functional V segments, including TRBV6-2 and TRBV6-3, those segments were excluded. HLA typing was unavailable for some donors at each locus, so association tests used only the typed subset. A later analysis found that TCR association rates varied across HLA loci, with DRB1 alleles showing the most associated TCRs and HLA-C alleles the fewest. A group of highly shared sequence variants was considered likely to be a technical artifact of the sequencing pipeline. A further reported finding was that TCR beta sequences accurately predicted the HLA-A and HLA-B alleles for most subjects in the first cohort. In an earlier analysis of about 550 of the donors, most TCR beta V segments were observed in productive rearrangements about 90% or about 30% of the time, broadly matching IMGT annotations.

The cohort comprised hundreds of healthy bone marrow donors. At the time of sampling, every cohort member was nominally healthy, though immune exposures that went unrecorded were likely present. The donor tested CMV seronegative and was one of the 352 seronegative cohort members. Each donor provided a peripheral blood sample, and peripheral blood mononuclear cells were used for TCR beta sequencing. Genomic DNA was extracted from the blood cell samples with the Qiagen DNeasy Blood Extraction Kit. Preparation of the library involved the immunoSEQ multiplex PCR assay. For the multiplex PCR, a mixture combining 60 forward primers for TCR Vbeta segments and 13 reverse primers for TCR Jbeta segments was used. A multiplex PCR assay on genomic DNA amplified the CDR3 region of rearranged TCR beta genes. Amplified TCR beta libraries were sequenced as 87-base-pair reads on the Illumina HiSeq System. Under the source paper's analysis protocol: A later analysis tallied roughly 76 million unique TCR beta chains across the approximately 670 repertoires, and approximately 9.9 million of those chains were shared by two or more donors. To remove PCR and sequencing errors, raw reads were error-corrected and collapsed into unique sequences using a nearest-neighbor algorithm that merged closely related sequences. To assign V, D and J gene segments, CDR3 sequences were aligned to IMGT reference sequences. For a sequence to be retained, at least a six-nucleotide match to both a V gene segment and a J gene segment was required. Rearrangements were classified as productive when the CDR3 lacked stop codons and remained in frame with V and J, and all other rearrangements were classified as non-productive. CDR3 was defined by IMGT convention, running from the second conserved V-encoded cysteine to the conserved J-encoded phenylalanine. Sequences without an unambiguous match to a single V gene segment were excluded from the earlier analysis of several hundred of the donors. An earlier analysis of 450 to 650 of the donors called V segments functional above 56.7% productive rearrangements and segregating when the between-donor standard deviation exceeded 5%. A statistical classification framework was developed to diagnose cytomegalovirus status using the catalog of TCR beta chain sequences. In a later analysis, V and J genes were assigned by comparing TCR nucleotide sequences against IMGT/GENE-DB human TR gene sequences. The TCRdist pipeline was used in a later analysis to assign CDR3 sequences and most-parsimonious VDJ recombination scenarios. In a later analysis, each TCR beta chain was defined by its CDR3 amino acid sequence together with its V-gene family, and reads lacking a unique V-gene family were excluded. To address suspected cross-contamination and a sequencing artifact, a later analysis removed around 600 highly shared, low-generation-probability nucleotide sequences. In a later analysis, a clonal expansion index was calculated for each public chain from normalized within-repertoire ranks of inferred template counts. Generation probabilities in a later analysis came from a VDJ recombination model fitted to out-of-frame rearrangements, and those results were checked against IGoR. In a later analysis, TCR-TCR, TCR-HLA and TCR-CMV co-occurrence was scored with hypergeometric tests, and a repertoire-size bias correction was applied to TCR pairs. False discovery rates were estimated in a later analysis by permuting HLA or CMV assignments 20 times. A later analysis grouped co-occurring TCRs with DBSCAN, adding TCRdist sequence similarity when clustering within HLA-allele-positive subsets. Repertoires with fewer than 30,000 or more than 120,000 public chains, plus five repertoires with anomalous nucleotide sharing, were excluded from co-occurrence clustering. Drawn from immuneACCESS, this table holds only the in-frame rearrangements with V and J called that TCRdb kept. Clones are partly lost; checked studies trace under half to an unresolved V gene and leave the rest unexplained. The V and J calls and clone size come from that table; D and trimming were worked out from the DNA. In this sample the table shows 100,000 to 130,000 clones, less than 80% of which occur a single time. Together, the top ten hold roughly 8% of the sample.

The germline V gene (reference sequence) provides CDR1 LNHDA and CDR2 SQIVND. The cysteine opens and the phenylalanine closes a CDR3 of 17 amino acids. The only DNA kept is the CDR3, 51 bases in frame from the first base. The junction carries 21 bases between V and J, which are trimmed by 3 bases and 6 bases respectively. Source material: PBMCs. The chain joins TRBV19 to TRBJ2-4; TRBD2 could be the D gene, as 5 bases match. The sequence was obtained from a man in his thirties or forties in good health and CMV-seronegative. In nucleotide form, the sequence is TGTGCCAGTAGTATTATATCGGGCCGTGCGGCGGGAAACATTCAGTACTTC. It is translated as CASSIISGRAAGNIQYF.